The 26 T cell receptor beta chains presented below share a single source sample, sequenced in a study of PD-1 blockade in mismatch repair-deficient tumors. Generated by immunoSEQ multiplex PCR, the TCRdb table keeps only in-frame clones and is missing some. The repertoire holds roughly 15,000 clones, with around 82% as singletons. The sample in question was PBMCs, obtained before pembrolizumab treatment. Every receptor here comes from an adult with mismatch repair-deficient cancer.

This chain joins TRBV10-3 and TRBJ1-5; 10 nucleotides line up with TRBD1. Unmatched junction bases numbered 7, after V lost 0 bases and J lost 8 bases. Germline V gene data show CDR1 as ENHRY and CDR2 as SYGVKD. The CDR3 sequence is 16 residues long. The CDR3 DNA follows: TGTGCCATCAGTGAGTCCTATGACAGGGGGCGGGAGCCCCAGCATTTT. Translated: CAISESYDRGREPQHF.

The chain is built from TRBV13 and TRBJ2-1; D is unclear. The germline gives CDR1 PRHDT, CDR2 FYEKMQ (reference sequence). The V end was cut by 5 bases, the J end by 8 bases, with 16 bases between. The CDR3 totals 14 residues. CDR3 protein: CASSPNGRADEQFF. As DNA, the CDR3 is TGTGCCAGCAGCCCAAACGGACGGGCGGATGAGCAGTTCTTC. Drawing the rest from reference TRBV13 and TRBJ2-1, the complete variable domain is AAGVIQSPRHLIKEKRETATLKCYPIPRHDTVYWYQQGPGQDPQFLISFYEKMQSDKGSIPDRFSAQQFSDYHSELNMSSLELGDSALYFCASSPNGRADEQFFGPGTRLTVL.

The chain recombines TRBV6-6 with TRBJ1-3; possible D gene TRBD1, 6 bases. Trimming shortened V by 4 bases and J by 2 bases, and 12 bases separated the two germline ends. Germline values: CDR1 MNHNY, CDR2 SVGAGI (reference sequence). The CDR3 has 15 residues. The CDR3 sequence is CASSLTGRTGNTIYF. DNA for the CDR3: TGTGCCAGCAGTTTAACAGGGAGAACTGGAAACACCATATATTTT.

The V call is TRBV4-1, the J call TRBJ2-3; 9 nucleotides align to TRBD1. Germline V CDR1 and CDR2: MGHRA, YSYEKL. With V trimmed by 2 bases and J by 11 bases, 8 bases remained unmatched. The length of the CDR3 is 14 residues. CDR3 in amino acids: CASSQIEGQGMQYF. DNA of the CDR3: TGCGCCAGCAGCCAAATAGAGGGACAGGGCATGCAGTATTTT.

CDR3 coding DNA: TGCGCCAGCAGCCGGACGACAGGGGTGGGCGAGCAGTACTTC. It is translated as CASSRTTGVGEQYF. The rearrangement uses TRBV4-1 and TRBJ2-7; 8 bases line up with TRBD1. The V segment lost 4 bases and the J segment 6 bases; nucleotides outside the gene matches: 8. CDR3 length: 14 residues. From germline, CDR1 is MGHRA and CDR2 YSYEKL.

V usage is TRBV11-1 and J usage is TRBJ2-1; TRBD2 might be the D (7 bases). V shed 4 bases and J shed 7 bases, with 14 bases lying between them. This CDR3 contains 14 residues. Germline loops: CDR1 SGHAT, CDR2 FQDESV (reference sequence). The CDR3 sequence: CASSSGGRLNEQFF. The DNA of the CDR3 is TGTGCCAGCAGCTCGGGGGGCAGGTTGAATGAGCAGTTCTTC.

The CDR3 nucleotides read TGTGCCAGCACCGGCGGGTCTGGAAACACCATATATTTT. It is translated as CASTGGSGNTIYF. V is TRBV9 and J is TRBJ1-3; D is unresolved. Deletions cut 6 bases from V and 1 base from J, with 8 bases between. The CDR3 sequence is 13 residues long. CDR1 is SGDLS and CDR2 is YYNGEE in the germline V gene.

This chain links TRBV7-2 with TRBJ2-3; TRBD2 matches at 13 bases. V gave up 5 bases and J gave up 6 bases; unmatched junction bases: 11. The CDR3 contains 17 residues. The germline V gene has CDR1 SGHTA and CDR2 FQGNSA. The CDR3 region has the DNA TGTGCCAGCAGCCCCCTGACTAGCGGGAGGAGATCGGATACGCAGTATTTT. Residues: CASSPLTSGRRSDTQYF. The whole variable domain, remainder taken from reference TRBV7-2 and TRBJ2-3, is GAGVSQSPSNKVTEKGKDVELRCDPISGHTALYWYRQSLGQGLEFLIYFQGNSAPDKSGLPSDRFSAERTGGSVSTLTIQRTQQEDSAVYLCASSPLTSGRRSDTQYFGPGTRLTVL.

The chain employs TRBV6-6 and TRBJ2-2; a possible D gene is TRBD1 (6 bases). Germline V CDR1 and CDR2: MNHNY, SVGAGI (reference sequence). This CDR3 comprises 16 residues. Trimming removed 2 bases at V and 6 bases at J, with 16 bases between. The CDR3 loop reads CASSYRPAQGAGELFF. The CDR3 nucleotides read TGTGCCAGCAGTTACCGCCCCGCACAGGGTGCCGGGGAGCTGTTTTTT.

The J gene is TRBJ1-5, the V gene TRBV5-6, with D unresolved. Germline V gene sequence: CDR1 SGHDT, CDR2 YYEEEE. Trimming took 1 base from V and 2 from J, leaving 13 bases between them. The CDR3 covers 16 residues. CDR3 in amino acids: CASSLWPPIRNQPQHF. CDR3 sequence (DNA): TGTGCCAGCAGCTTGTGGCCCCCGATCCGCAATCAGCCCCAGCATTTT. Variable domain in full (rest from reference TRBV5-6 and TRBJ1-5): DAGVTQSPTHLIKTRGQQVTLRCSPKSGHDTVSWYQQALGQGPQFIFQYYEEEERQRGNFPDRFSGHQFPNYSSELNVNALLLGDSALYLCASSLWPPIRNQPQHFGDGTRLSIL.

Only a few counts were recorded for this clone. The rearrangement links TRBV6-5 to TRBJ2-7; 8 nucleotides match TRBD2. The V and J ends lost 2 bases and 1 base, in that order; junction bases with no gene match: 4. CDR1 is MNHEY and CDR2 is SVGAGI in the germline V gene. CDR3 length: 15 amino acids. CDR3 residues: CASSYTSGTSYEQYF. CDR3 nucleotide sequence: TGTGCCAGCAGTTACACTAGCGGAACTTCCTACGAGCAGTACTTC.

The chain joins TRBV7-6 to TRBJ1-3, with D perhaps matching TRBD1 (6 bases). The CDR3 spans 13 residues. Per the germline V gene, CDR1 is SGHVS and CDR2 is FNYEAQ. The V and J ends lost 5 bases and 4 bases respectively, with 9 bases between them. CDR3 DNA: TGTGCCAGCAGCCCCGGGACAGGAAACACCATATATTTT. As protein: CASSPGTGNTIYF. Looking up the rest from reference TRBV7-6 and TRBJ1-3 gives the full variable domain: GAGVSQSPRYKVTKRGQDVALRCDPISGHVSLYWYRQALGQGPEFLTYFNYEAQQDKSGLPNDRFSAERPEGSISTLTIQRTEQRDSAMYRCASSPGTGNTIYFGEGSWLTVV.

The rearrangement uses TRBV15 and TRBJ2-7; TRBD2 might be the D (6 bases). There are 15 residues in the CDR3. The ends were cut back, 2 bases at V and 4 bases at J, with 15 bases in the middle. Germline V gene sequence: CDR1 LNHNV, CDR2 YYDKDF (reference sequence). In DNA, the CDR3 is TGTGCCACCAGCAGACCCACCCTGGAGGGGTACGAGCAGTACTTC. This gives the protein CATSRPTLEGYEQYF.

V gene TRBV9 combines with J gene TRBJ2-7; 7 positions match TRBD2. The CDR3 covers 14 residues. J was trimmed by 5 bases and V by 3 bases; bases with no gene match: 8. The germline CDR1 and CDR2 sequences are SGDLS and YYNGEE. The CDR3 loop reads CASSGGLGVHEQYF. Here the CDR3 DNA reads TGTGCCAGCAGCGGAGGACTAGGGGTCCACGAGCAGTACTTC.

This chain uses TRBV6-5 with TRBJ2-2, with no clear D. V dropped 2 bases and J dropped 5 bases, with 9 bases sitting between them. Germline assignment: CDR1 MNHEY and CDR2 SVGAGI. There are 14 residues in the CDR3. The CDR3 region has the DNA TGTGCCAGCAGTTACGGGCGGAATACCGGGGAGCTGTTTTTT. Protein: CASSYGRNTGELFF.

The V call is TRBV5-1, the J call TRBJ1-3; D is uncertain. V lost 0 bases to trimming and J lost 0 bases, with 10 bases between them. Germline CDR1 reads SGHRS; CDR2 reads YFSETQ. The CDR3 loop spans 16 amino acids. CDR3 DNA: TGCGCCAGCAGCTTGGGGTTCTCGAGCTCTGGAAACACCATATATTTT. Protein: CASSLGFSSSGNTIYF.

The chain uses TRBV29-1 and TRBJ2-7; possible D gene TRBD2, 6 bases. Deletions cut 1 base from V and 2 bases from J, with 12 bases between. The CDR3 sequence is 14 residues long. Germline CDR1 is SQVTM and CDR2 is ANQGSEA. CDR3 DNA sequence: TGCAGCGTTGAAGTAGGTAGCGGAGCCTACGAGCAGTACTTC. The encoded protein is CSVEVGSGAYEQYF.

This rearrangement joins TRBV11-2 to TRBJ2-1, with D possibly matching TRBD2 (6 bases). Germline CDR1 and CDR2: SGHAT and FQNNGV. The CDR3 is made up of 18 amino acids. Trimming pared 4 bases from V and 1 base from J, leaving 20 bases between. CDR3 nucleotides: TGTGCCAGCAGCTCCGTTTGGGAGGTAGGGAATTCCTACAATGAGCAGTTCTTC. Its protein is CASSSVWEVGNSYNEQFF.

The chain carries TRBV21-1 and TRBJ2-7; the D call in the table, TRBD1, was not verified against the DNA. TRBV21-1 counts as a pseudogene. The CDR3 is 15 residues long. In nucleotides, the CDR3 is TGTGCCAGCAGGTCGGGGGGGACAGGGTCTAACGAGCAGTACTTC. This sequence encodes CASRSGGTGSNEQYF.

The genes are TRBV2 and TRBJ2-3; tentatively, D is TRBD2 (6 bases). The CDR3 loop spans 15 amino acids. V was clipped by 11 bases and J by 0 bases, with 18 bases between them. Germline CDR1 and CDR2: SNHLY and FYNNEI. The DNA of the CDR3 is TGTGCCTACCGTCTGAGCGCGGGAAGCACAGATACGCAGTATTTT. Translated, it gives CAYRLSAGSTDTQYF.

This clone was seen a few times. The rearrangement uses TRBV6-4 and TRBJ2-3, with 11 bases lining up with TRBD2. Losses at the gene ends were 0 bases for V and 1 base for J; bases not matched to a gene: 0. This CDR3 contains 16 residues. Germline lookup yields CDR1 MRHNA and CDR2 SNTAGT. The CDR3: CASSDSLAGGTDTQYF. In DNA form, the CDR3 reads TGTGCCAGCAGTGACTCACTAGCGGGAGGCACAGATACGCAGTATTTT.

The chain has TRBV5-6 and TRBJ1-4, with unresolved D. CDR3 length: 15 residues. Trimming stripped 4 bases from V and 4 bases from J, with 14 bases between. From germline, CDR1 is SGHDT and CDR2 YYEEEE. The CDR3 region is CASSDDWADNEKLFF. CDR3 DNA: TGTGCCAGCAGCGATGATTGGGCAGATAATGAAAAACTGTTTTTT.

In DNA, the CDR3 is TGTGCCAGCAGTGATAGTCGGGAGTCAATGAGCAATGAGCAGTTCTTC. It encodes CASSDSRESMSNEQFF. The V gene is TRBV6-4, the J gene TRBJ2-1, with a tentative D call TRBD2 (6 bases). CDR3 length: 16 residues. In germline, CDR1 is MRHNA, CDR2 SNTAGT. V was pared by 3 bases and J by 6 bases, with 18 bases between.

The CDR3 protein is CASTKPGIYEQYF. Written as DNA, the CDR3 is TGTGCCAGCACTAAACCAGGAATCTACGAGCAGTACTTC. The V and J genes are TRBV6-5 and TRBJ2-7; no firm D call. The length of the CDR3 is 13 residues. Germline CDR1 and CDR2: MNHEY and SVGAGI. V lost 7 bases and J lost 3, with 13 bases in between.

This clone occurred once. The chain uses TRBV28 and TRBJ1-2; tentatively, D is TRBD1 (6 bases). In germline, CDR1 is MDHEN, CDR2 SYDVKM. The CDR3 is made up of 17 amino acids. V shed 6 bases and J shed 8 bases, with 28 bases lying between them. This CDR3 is CASSPPRHRDYLGGYTF. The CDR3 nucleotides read TGTGCCAGCAGCCCCCCACGACACAGGGATTACTTAGGAGGCTACACCTTC.

In nucleotides, the CDR3 is TGCGCCAGCAGCCGCGACAGGGAGGTTTACAATGAGCAGTTCTTC. Encoded protein: CASSRDREVYNEQFF. The chain couples TRBV4-3 to TRBJ2-1; the D gene is possibly TRBD1 (7 bases). V gave up 4 bases and J gave up 4 bases, with 14 bases separating them. The germline V gene has CDR1 LGHNA and CDR2 YSLEER. This CDR3 comprises 15 residues.